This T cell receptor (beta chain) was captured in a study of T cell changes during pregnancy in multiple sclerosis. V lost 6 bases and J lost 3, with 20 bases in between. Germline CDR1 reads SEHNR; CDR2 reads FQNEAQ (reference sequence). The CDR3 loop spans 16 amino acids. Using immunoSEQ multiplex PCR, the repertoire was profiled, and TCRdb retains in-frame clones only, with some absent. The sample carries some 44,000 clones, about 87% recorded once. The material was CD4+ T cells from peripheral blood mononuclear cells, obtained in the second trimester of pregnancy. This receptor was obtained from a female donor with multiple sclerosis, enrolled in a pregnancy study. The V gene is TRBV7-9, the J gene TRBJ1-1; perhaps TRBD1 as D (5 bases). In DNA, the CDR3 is TGTGCCAGCAGGGGGCCCCGGTGGGGGGTACACACTGAAGCTTTCTTT. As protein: CASRGPRWGVHTEAFF.